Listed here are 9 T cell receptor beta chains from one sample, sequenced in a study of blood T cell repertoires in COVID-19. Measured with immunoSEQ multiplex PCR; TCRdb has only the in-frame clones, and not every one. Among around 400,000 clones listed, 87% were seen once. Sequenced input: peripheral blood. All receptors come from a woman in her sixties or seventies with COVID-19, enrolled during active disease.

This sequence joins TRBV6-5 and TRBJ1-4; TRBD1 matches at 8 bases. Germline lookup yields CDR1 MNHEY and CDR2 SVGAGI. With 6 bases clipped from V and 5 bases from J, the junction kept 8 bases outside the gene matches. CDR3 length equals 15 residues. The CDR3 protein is CASRGRQGMNEKLFF. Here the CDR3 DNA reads TGTGCCAGCAGAGGAAGACAGGGGATGAATGAAAAACTGTTTTTT.

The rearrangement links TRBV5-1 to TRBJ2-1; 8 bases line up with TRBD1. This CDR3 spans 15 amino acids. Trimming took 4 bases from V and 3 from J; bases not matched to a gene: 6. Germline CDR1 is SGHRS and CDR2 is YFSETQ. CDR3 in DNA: TGCGCCAGCAGCATCGACAGGGGTGGCTACAATGAGCAGTTCTTC. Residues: CASSIDRGGYNEQFF.

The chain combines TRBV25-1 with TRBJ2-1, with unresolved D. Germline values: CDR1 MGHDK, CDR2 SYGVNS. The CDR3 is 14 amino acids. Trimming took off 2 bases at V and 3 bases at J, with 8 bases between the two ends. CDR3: CASSEAGYYNEQFF. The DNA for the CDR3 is TGTGCCAGCAGTGAAGCAGGCTACTACAATGAGCAGTTCTTC. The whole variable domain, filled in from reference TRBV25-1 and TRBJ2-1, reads EADIYQTPRYLVIGTGKKITLECSQTMGHDKMYWYQQDPGMELHLIHYSYGVNSTEKGDLSSESTVSRIRTEHFPLTLESARPSHTSQYLCASSEAGYYNEQFFGPGTRLTVL.

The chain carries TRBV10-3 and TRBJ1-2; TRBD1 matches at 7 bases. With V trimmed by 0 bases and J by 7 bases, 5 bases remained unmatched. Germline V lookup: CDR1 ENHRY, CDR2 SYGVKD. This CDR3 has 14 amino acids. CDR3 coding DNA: TGTGCCATCAGTGAGTCGTTAGGGGGCGTTGGCTACACCTTC. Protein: CAISESLGGVGYTF.

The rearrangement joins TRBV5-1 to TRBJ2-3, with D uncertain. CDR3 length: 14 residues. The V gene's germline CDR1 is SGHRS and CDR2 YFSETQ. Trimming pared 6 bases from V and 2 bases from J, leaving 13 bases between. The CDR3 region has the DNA TGCGCCAGCAATCCCAGCGCATACACAGATACGCAGTATTTT. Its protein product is CASNPSAYTDTQYF.

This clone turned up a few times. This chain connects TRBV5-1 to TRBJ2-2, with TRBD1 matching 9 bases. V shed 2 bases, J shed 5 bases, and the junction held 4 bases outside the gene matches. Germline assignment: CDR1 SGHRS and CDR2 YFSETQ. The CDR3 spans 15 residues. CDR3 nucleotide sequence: TGCGCCAGCAGCTTAGGGACAGGGAGAACCGGGGAGCTGTTTTTT. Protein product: CASSLGTGRTGELFF.

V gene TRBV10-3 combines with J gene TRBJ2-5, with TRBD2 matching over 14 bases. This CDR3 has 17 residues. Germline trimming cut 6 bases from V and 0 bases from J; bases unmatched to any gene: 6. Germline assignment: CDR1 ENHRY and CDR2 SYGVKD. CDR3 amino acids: CAISDGLAGGYQETQYF. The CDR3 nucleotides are TGTGCCATCAGCGACGGACTAGCGGGGGGCTACCAAGAGACCCAGTACTTC.

The chain's CDR3 is CASSLSGGGYTF. In nucleotides, the CDR3 is TGTGCCAGCAGTTTATCGGGGGGAGGCTACACCTTC. The J gene is TRBJ1-2, the V gene TRBV28; possibly TRBD1 for D (5 bases). This CDR3 is built from 12 residues. Trimming removed 1 base at V and 8 bases at J, with 8 bases between. CDR1 is MDHEN, CDR2 SYDVKM, per germline.

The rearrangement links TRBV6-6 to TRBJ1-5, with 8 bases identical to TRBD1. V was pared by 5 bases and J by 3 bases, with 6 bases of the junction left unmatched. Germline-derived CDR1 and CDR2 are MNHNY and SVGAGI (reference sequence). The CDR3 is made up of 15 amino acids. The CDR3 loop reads CASSIQGQDNQPQHF. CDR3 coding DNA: TGTGCCAGCAGTATACAGGGACAGGACAATCAGCCCCAGCATTTT.